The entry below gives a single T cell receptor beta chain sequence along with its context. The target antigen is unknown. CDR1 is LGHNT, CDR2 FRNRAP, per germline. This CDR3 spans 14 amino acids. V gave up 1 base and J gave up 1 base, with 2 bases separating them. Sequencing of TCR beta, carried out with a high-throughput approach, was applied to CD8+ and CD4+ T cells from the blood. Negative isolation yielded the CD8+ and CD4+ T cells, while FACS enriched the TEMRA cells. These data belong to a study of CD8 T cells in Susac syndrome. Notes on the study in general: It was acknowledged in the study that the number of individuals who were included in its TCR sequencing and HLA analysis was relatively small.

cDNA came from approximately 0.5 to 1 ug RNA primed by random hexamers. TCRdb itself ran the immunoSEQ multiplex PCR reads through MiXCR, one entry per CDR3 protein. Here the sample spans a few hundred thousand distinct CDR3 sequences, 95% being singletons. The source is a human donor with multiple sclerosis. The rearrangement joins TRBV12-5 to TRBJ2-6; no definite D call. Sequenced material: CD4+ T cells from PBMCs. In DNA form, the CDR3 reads TGTGCTAGTGGTTTGGGGTCTGGGGCCAACGTCCTGACTTTC. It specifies CASGLGSGANVLTF.